This T cell receptor (beta chain) appears in the sequencing data of a study of T cells in women clearing cervical HPV infection. About this clone itself: The DNA ends 3 residues before the CDR3 does, and the rest of the CDR3 is filled in from the germline J gene.

The CDR3 has 14 residues. Germline values: CDR1 MGHRA, CDR2 YSYEKL. Sequencing was performed with immunoSEQ multiplex PCR; in TCRdb, only in-frame clones are kept and a portion is missing. Across fewer than 30,000 clones, the top ten clones capture 17% of the sample. The V call is TRBV4-1, the J call TRBJ2-2, with D perhaps TRBD1 (5 bases). The sample comprised blood buffy coat. The clonotype originates from a woman between 18 and 75 years old with a cervical HPV16 infection that either progressed to CIN3+ or cleared (not recorded which). The sequenced part of the CDR3 DNA is TGCGCCAGCAGCCAAGATCGTGGGGCCAACGTG. It encodes CASSQDRGANV. The full CDR3 protein reads CASSQDRGANVLFF.